This T cell receptor (beta chain) was captured in a study of T cell responses to AZD1222 COVID-19 vaccine (dated by TCRdb to the early 2020s). At the level of the whole study: Because spike-specific TCR depth and breadth did not differ between the two schedules, AZD1222 recipients who got a second dose at roughly 4 weeks were pooled with those who got a second dose at roughly 12 weeks. A total of just over 230 trial participants underwent TCR sequencing, of whom roughly 210 had received two doses of AZD1222 and around 25 had received two doses of the MenACWY control vaccine. Trial participants were enrolled into age subgroups of 18-55, 56-69 and 70-plus years, which contained about 150, 27 and 61 TCR-sequenced participants, respectively. The full study reports these points: Reportedly, close to half of the unique spike-specific TCRs recognized epitopes lying outside the regions that are mutated in the B.1.351 and B.1.1.7 variants. Participants were mostly white British, with more females than males. The authors suggested clonal diversity may have been underestimated. Conclusions about previously exposed vaccinees are limited, since just five to seven AZD1222 recipients were seropositive for SARS-CoV-2 at baseline. Because no samples from the day 14 peak response were available, repertoires could be characterized only after the peak T cell response. Spike-specific TCR breadth and depth rose significantly after two AZD1222 doses compared with day 0 and with MenACWY recipients. In the small 56-69-year group, the increase in depth fell short of significance, most likely because of low power. The whole spike protein was spanned by vaccine-associated CD4 TCRs, and dominant responses were seen in regions 160-218 and 743-854.

The CDR3 regions of human TCRbeta chains were analyzed by immunosequencing. The study's own analysis went as follows. Repertoire TCRs were matched against a reference library of SARS-CoV-2-specific TCRs generated with the MIRA antigen-specificity platform. Breadth meant the fraction of unique TCRs that were SARS-CoV-2-associated, whereas depth meant the fraction of total T cells that were SARS-CoV-2-associated. Using the MIRA data, each spike-specific TCR was mapped to the spike region that the TCR reacts to and placed in a CD4 or CD8 class. Log10-transformed breadth and depth values were compared by one-way ANOVA with Sidak's multiple comparisons tests. Held by TCRdb, this immuneACCESS table contains in-frame sequences only and omits some clones. Under half of the omission traces to an unresolved V gene where checked; the cause of the rest is unknown. V, J and clone size are taken as reported in that table, and D and trimming were inferred from the DNA itself. The sample profile shows 120,000 or so clones; about 90% of them were found once. The leading ten clones occupy over 6% of the sample.

The time point label for this specimen denotes: baseline before first vaccination. Vaccinee samples came from UK trials COV001 and COV002, including a single-blind randomized controlled phase 2/3 trial of AZD1222 (ChAdOx1 nCoV-19) in healthy adults. Trial participant PBMC samples were collected at day 0 and day 28 after the second dose for TCRbeta chain sequencing. This clone was counted a single time. There is no known antigen for this receptor. No clone much larger than this one lies a single base away; base qualities are absent. Inclusive of the bounding cysteine and phenylalanine, the CDR3 is 12 residues long. Only the CDR3 DNA stays, 36 bases, in frame from base 1. Between the V and J ends, shortened by 6 bases and 11 bases respectively, the junction contains 14 bases.

The specimen was peripheral blood, collected on day 0 of AZD1222 vaccination. This sequence originates from an adult in good health. Recombination joined TRBV12-3 or TRBV12-4 with TRBJ1-5, with a tentative D gene TRBD1 over 5 matching bases. The DNA is TGTGCCAGCAGGCAAACAGGCTTGGCCCAGCATTTT. This yields the protein CASRQTGLAQHF.